This TCR beta chain comes out of a study of follicular helper T cells after annual influenza vaccination. Sequencing was performed with immunoSEQ multiplex PCR; in TCRdb, only in-frame clones are kept and a portion is missing. Seen here are more than 10,000 clones, roughly 80% observed once, and the top ten hold about 0.95%. Adults were given seasonal inactivated influenza vaccine, and blood CD4 subsets were sorted before and after vaccination. CDR1 and CDR2 from the germline V gene are SGHRS and YFSETQ. The germline V and J ends were trimmed by 1 base and 4 bases, with 5 bases remaining between them. The CDR3 is 12 residues long.

The TCR comes from an adult who received the influenza vaccine. The chain joins TRBV5-1 to TRBJ2-5; D is unclear. This specimen was CXCR5- memory CD4+ T cells sorted from blood, taken 6 weeks after influenza vaccination. The CDR3 protein is CASSLSVETQYF. The CDR3 DNA sequence: TGCGCCAGCAGCTTGTCGGTAGAGACCCAGTACTTC.